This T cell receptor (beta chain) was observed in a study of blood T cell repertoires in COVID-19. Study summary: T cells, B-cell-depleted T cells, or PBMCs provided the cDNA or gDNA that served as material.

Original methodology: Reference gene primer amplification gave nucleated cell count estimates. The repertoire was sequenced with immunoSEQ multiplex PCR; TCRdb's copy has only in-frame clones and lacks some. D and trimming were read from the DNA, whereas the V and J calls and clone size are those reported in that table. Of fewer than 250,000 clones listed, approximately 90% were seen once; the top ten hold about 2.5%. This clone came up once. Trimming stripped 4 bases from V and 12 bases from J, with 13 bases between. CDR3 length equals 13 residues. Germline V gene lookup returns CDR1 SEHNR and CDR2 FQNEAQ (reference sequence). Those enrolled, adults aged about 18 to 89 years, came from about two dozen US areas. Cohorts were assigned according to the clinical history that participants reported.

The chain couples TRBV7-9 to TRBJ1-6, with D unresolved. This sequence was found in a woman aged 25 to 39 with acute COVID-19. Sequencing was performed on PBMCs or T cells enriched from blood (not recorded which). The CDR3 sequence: CASSSTWTGPLHF. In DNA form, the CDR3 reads TGTGCCAGCAGCTCCACTTGGACTGGACCCCTCCACTTT.